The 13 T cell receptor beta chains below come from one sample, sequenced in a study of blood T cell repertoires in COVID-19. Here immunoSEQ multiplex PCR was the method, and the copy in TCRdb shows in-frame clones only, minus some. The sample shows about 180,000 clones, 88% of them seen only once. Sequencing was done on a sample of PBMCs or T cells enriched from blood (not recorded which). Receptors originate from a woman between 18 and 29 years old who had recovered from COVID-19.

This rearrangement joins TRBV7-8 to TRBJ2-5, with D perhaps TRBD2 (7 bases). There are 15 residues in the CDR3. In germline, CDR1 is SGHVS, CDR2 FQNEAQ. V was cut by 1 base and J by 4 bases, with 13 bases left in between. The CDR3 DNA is TGTGCCAGCAGCTTAGGAGGGGGGGTGAGAGAGACCCAGTACTTC. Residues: CASSLGGGVRETQYF.

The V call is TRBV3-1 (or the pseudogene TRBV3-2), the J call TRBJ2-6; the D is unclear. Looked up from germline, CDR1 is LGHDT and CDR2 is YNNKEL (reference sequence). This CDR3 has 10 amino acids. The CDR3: CLQGANVLTF. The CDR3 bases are TGTTTACAAGGGGCCAACGTCCTGACTTTC.

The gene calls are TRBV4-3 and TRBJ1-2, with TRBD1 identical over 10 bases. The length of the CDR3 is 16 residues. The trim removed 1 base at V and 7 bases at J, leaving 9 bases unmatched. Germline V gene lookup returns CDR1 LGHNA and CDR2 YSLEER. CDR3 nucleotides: TGCGCCAGCAGCCAAGTATGGTACGGGGACAGGGGTGGCTACACCTTC. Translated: CASSQVWYGDRGGYTF.

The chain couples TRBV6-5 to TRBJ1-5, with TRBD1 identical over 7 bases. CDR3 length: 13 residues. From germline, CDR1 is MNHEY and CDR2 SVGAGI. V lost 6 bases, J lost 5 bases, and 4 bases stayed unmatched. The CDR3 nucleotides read TGTGCCAGCAGCCCCGACAGGGATCAGCCCCAGCATTTT. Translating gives CASSPDRDQPQHF.

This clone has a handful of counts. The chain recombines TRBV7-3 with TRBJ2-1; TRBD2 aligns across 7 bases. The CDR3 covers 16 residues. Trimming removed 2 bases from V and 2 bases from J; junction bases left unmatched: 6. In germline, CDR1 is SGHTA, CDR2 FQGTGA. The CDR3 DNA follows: TGTGCCAGCAGCTTACGCGGGAGCGGGACCTACAATGAGCAGTTCTTC. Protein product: CASSLRGSGTYNEQFF.

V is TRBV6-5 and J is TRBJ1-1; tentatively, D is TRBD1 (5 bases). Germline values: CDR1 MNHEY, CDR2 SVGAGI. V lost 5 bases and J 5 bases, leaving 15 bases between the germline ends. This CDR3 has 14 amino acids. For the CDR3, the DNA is TGTGCCAGCAGTACTCCCCCTCAGGGAACTGAAGCTTTCTTT. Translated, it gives CASSTPPQGTEAFF.

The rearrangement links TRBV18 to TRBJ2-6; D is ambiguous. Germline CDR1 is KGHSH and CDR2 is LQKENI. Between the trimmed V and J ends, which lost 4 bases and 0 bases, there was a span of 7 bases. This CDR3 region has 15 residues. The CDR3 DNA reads TGTGCCAGCTCACGCACAGACTCTGGGGCCAACGTCCTGACTTTC. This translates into CASSRTDSGANVLTF.

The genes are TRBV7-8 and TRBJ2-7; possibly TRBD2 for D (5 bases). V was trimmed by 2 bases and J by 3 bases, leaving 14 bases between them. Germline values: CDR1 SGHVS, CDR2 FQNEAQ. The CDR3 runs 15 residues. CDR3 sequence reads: CASSLLTGDNYEQYF. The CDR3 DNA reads TGTGCCAGCAGCTTACTTACCGGGGATAACTACGAGCAGTACTTC.

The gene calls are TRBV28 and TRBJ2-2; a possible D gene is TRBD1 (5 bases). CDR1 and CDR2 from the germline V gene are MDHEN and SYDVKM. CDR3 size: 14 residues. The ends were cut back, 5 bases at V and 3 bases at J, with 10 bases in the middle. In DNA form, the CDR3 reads TGTGCCAGCAGTCGATTAGGGGACACCGGGGAGCTGTTTTTT. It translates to CASSRLGDTGELFF.

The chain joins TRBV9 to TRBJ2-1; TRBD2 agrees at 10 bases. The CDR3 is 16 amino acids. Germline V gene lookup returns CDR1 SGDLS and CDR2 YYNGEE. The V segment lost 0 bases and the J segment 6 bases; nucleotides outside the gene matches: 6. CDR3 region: CASSVALLAGTNEQFF. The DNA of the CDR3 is TGTGCCAGCAGCGTAGCTCTACTAGCGGGGACCAATGAGCAGTTCTTC.

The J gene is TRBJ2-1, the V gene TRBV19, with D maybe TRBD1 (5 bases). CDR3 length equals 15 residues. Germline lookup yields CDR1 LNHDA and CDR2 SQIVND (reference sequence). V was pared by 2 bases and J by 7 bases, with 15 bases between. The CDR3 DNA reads TGTGCCAGTAGTATATCAGCAGGGTTGGGTAATGAGCAGTTCTTC. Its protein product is CASSISAGLGNEQFF.

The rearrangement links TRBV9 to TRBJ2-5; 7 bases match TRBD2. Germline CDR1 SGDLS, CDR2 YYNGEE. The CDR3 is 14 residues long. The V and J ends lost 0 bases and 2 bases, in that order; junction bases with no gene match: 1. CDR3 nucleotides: TGTGCCAGCAGCGTAGGGCGGGGGCAAGAGACCCAGTACTTC. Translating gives CASSVGRGQETQYF.

The CDR3 loop is CASSLSNQGAGEQYF. The CDR3 DNA reads TGTGCCAGCAGCTTATCAAATCAGGGGGCCGGCGAGCAGTACTTC. This chain uses TRBV7-9 with TRBJ2-7, with 8 bases lining up with TRBD1. Looked up from germline, CDR1 is SEHNR and CDR2 is FQNEAQ (reference sequence). The J segment lost 6 bases and the V segment lost 2 bases, leaving 9 bases of the junction unmatched. The CDR3 is 15 amino acids.